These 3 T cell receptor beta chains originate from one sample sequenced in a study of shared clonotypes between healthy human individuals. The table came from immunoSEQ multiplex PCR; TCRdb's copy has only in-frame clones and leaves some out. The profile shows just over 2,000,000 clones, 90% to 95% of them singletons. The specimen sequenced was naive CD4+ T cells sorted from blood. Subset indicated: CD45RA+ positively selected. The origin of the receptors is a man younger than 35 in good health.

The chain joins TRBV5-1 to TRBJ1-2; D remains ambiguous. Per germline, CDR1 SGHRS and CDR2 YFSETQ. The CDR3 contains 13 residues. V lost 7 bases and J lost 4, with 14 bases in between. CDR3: CASGVEGGYGYTF. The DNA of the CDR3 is TGCGCCAGCGGCGTAGAGGGCGGCTATGGCTACACCTTC.

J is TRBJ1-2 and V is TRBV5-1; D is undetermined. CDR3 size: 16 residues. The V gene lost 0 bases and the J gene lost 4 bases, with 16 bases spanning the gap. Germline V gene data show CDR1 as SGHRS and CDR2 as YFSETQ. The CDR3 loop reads CASSLDSKGWGYGYTF. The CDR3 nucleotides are TGCGCCAGCAGCTTGGATTCAAAGGGATGGGGCTATGGCTACACCTTC.

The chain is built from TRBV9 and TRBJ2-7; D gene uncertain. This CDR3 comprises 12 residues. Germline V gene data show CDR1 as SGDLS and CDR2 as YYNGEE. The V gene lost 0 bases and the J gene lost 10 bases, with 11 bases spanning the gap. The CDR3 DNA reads TGTGCCAGCAGCGTAGAAGACTCGGTTCAGTACTTC. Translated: CASSVEDSVQYF.